What follows describes a single T cell receptor beta chain. This clonotype appeared many times. This clone's antigen is unknown. Base qualities were left out, and no much larger clone turns up one base away. The record originates from a study of T cells in Graves' hyperthyroidism and ophthalmopathy (dated by TCRdb to about 2019). In terms of the full investigation: Peripheral blood samples were taken at initial diagnosis, before any treatment was given. After blood sampling, hyperthyroidism patients were treated with methimazole at a starting dose of 30 mg daily, and ophthalmopathy patients were treated with high-dose intravenous methylprednisolone. In addition, the study compared T-cell repertoires in thyroid tissue and in blood from roughly 6 Graves' hyperthyroidism patients. To identify distinguishing TCR V-J signatures, a discovery cohort of about a hundred patients was used, comprising fewer than 45 with Graves' ophthalmopathy and some 60 with stable Graves' hyperthyroidism. The roughly 100 discovery patients were randomly divided into training and test sets at a 7:3 ratio. Whether ophthalmopathy could be predicted prospectively was tested in an independent validation cohort made up of 18 to 20 hyperthyroidism patients plus 17 patients who later progressed to ophthalmopathy. According to the paper, TCR Vbeta CDR3 sequencing was carried out on 135 peripheral blood samples, which came from under 50 ophthalmopathy, some 73 hyperthyroidism and some 17 progressor patients.

Overall study outcomes, separate from this receptor: Sample size was not statistically predetermined, and blinding of investigators to group allocation was not performed. Most expanded thyroid clonotypes (frequency above 0.001) were also found in blood, which suggests that blood repertoires may mirror thyroid immune responses. A model built on a 13 V-J signature distinguished ophthalmopathy from stable hyperthyroidism, reaching 87.88% sensitivity and about 81% specificity in cross-validation and 80%/75% in testing. In validation, progression to ophthalmopathy was predicted by the model with around 71% sensitivity and 72.22% specificity, a median of 6.5 months before onset.

In the ophthalmopathy patients, disease was moderately to severely active, with a Clinical Activity Score of 3 or more, a NOSPECS grade of 4 or more, and a duration of less than 3 months. Exclusion was applied to patients with uncontrolled infections, other autoimmune diseases, pregnancy or lactation. Diagnoses were based on clinical symptoms, serum thyroxine and TRAb, thyroid ultrasound and orbital computed tomography. PBMCs were separated from about 10 ml of fresh peripheral blood using Ficoll-Paque density gradient centrifugation. Trizol reagent was used to extract total RNA, and RNA quality was then checked on an Agilent 2100 Bioanalyzer. V is cut by 2 bases and J by 4 bases, and the space between the germline ends is 11 bases. The CDR3 has 14 amino acids, counting the end cysteine and phenylalanine. This entry keeps only the CDR3 DNA: 42 bases, framed from base 1. CDR1 and CDR2 are read off the germline V gene (reference sequence) as LGHDT and YNNKEL.

The TCR beta CDR3 regions were amplified from RNA transcripts. For the first round of RT-PCR on the TCR CDR3, the HTBI primer set was used together with the Qiagen OneStep RT-PCR kit. Libraries were constructed in a second round of multiplex PCR, after which size selection and purification were performed. Libraries were sequenced paired-end with 100 bp reads on an Illumina HiSeq2000. For the original study's pipeline: Raw data were processed with SOAPnuke, discarding reads with adapters, uncalled bases, mean Phred below 15, or no exact constant-primer or identifier match. High-quality paired reads were merged using COPE v1.2.5, and each unique nucleotide sequence was defined as a clonotype. MiTCR v1.1 was used to align clonotypes to the IMGT TRBV, TRBD and TRBJ reference segments. Only V-J combinations with frequency above 0.0001, covering approximately 99% of repertoires, were analysed. The TCS score was defined as the ratio of F50 (clonal expansion) to E x V (chaos), calculated using BLOSUM62-based TCRdist between CDR3 peptides within each V-J. Welch's t-statistics and random forest reduced 450 to 600 V-J features to 13, which were used in a naive Bayes classifier (R e1071). The public reads were run again by TCRdb, first through fastp at Q25 and then through MiXCR, and only productive beta chains were kept. When rows share a CDR3 protein, they turn into one entry using the most common DNA and genes. The V and J calls were not made by the authors but by TCRdb's processing. The sample table records approximately 380,000 distinct CDR3 sequences; over 13% of these occur just once. Around 27% of the sample lies in the top ten.

The material sequenced was blood. The clonotype originates from a man in his forties or fifties with Graves' ophthalmopathy. The rearranged segments are TRBV3-1 and TRBJ2-5, with TRBD2 perhaps the D gene, on 6 matching bases. The CDR3 sequence is CASSQIGRGETQYF. At the DNA level, the sequence is TGTGCCAGCAGCCAAATCGGGAGAGGAGAGACCCAGTACTTC.